This entry features one T cell receptor beta chain sequence. The entry originates in a study of blood T cell repertoires in COVID-19. Background on the study: The samples span acute and convalescent COVID-19 from the United States, Italy and Spain. T cells, B-cell-depleted T cells, or PBMCs provided the cDNA or gDNA that served as material.

Original analysis: Amplification with reference gene primers provided the estimates of nucleated cell counts. Profiling relied on immunoSEQ multiplex PCR, and the TCRdb table lists in-frame clones only, not all of them. Clone size and V and J calls were adopted from that table, with D and trimming inferred from the DNA. The sample has about 180,000 clones; around 80% are singletons. Trimming at V came to 8 bases and at J to 7 bases, leaving 7 bases not matched to a gene. Germline values: CDR1 KGHDR, CDR2 SFDVKD. This CDR3 contains 14 residues. The rearrangement links TRBV24-1 to TRBJ2-3, with TRBD1 matching over 11 bases. This receptor was obtained from a woman older than 75 with COVID-19, enrolled during active disease. The sequencing sample was made of peripheral blood. CDR3 DNA sequence: TGTGCCACCAACCCGGGACAGGGGGTTCATACGCAGTATTTT. The encoded protein is CATNPGQGVHTQYF.